This T cell receptor beta chain was obtained from a study of T cells after yellow fever vaccination. Study-level background: SMART-Seq v4 Ultra Low Input prepared the low-cell-number fractions. Study-wide results and limits: Compared with primary, the secondary response was weaker and peaked at day 5, not 15. Post-booster samples contained most primary-vaccination clones (just under 98% CD4, 88% CD8).

V was pared by 8 bases and J by 15 bases, with 14 bases between. The CDR3 runs 10 residues. TCRdb recomputed calls from the 5' RACE reads with MiXCR, one row per CDR3 protein. The sample holds hundreds of thousands of distinct CDR3 sequences, 9% to 15% seen once. A word on this clonotype: Its target is unknown.

The chain employs TRBV23-1 and TRBJ2-1, with D perhaps TRBD2 (6 bases). TRBV23-1 counts as an open reading frame of uncertain function. This specimen consisted of PBMCs, obtained on the day of the yellow fever booster vaccination. This TCR was sampled from a man younger than 40 who received the YFV17D yellow fever vaccine. The DNA for the CDR3 is TGCGCCAGCCGCGGGGCGAGTGGGTTCTTC. Amino acids: CASRGASGFF.